This T cell receptor (beta chain) was documented in a study of blood T cell repertoires in COVID-19. Here immunoSEQ multiplex PCR was the method, and the copy in TCRdb shows in-frame clones only, minus some. The top ten hold around 13% of the sample, which has some 300,000 clones, approximately 86% seen once. Germline V gives CDR1 LNHDA, CDR2 SQIVND (reference sequence). The CDR3 contains 16 residues. V lost 7 bases and J 4 bases, leaving 20 bases between the germline ends. The receptor was derived from a woman in her 70s with COVID-19, enrolled during active disease. The V call is TRBV19, the J call TRBJ1-5; D may be TRBD1 (6 bases). The sequenced sample was peripheral blood. CDR3 sequence (DNA): TGTGCCAGTAAGGGCTGGAGGCAGGGGCCAAATCAGCCCCAGCATTTT. This encodes CASKGWRQGPNQPQHF.